This TCR beta chain stems from a study of post-analysis software for immune sequencing data. About the research overall: Clinical courses comprised relapsing-remitting, secondary progressive and progressive-relapsing multiple sclerosis. Overall study results and limits: Strong co-clustering by F measure was evident for samples that had been prepared in the same batch. Normalized Chao1 diversity was significantly lower in multiple sclerosis patients than in controls. Included in a set of roughly five TRBV segments more frequent in patients than controls were TRBV5-6, TRBV5-1 and TRBV20-1.

Libraries were made from TCR beta cDNA, and they carried unique molecular identifiers. Yield was 500,000 to 600,000 cDNA molecules from approximately 0.91 to 9.4 million T cells. TCRdb redid the calling of the PCR reads with MiXCR, one entry per CDR3 protein. The data contain about 820,000 distinct CDR3 sequences, roughly 50% of them singletons. Remarks on this clonotype: Its antigen is unidentified.

V was clipped by 1 base and J by 5 bases, with 21 bases between them. Germline-derived CDR1 and CDR2 are SQVTM and ANQGSEA. This CDR3 has 17 residues. This TCR derives from a girl aged 10 to 17 with multiple sclerosis. The chain couples TRBV29-1 to TRBJ2-1, with D perhaps TRBD1 (5 bases). The sample taken for sequencing was blood. CDR3 in DNA: TGCAGCGTTGAAGGCCTCAGGGCCCCAGGACGCCACAATGAGCAGTTCTTC. Its translation: CSVEGLRAPGRHNEQFF.